This T cell receptor (beta chain) was documented in a study of blood T cell repertoires in COVID-19. Study-level background: There were acute and convalescent COVID-19 samples, and they came from the United States, Italy and Spain.

CDR1 and CDR2 from the germline V gene are MNHEY and SVGAGI. The CDR3 sequence is 14 residues long. Trimming left V 6 bases short and J 4 bases short, with 14 bases between. Profiled with immunoSEQ multiplex PCR; TCRdb holds only in-frame clones, not every one. The table shows more than 300,000 clones, with approximately 87% occurring only once. The chain carries TRBV6-5 and TRBJ2-3; D perhaps matches TRBD2 (6 bases). The receptor was derived from a young woman with COVID-19, enrolled during active disease. The sequenced material came from peripheral blood. The CDR3 nucleotides read TGTGCCAGCAGCCCCCTCACTAGCTCAGATACGCAGTATTTT. It specifies CASSPLTSSDTQYF.